This TCR beta chain came from a study of CD8 T cells in ankylosing spondylitis. Whole-study results and caveats: Disease-linked clones bore a CD8+ phenotype, appearing relatively rarely in peripheral blood.

V was shortened by 3 bases and J by 2 bases, with 18 bases between the two germline ends. The CDR3 is 17 residues long. For this clonotype: Its antigen is not known.

MiXCR, run by TCRdb on the 5' RACE reads, gives a single entry per CDR3 protein. The sample records some 340,000 distinct CDR3 sequences, roughly 15% being singletons. Source material: blood, either unsorted or a sorted T cell fraction (not recorded which). The gene calls are TRBV12-3 or TRBV12-4 and TRBJ2-3; D possibly uses TRBD1 or TRBD2 (5 bases each). This TCR came from a male donor with ankylosing spondylitis or in good health (not recorded which). CDR3 sequence reads: CASSFGALVSDTDTQYF. CDR3 nucleotides: TGTGCCAGCAGTTTCGGGGCTTTGGTCAGTGACACAGATACGCAGTATTTT.